This T cell receptor beta chain was sequenced during a study of control samples from healthy donors and cancer patients. V was shortened by 4 bases and J by 3 bases, with 11 bases between the two germline ends. The V gene's germline CDR1 is SGHNT and CDR2 YYREEE (reference sequence). This CDR3 spans 14 amino acids. Sequencing was performed with immunoSEQ multiplex PCR; in TCRdb, only in-frame clones are kept and a portion is missing. Altogether about 140,000 clones are present, about 85% being singletons, with the ten largest covering approximately 9%. This clonotype was sampled from a woman younger than 45 in good health. This rearrangement joins TRBV5-4 to TRBJ2-1, with D perhaps TRBD2 (5 bases). The sample comprised blood. CDR3 amino acids: CASSSGRVYNEQFF. DNA for the CDR3: TGTGCCAGCAGCAGCGGCCGGGTCTACAATGAGCAGTTCTTC.